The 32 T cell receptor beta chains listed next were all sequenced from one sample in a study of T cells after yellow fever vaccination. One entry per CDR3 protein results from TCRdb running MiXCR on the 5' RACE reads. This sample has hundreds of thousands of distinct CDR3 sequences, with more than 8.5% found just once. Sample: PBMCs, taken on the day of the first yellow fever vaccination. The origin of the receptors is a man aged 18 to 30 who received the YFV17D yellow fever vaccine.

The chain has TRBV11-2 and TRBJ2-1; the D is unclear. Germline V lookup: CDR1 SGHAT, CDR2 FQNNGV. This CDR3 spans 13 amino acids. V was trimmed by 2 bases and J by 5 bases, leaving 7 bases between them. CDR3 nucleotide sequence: TGTGCCAGCAGCTTAAGTCTGGACAATGAGCAGTTCTTC. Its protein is CASSLSLDNEQFF. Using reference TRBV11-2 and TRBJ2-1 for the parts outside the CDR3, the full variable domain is EAGVAQSPRYKIIEKRQSVAFWCNPISGHATLYWYQQILGQGPKLLIQFQNNGVVDDSQLPKDRFSAERLKGVDSTLKIQPAKLEDSAVYLCASSLSLDNEQFFGPGTRLTVL.

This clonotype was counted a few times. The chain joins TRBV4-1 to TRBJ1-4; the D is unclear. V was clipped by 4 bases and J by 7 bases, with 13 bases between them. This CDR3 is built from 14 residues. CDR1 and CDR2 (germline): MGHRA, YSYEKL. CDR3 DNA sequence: TGCGCCAGCAGCCCGTGGGGTGGTGGTGAAAAACTGTTTTTT. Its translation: CASSPWGGGEKLFF.

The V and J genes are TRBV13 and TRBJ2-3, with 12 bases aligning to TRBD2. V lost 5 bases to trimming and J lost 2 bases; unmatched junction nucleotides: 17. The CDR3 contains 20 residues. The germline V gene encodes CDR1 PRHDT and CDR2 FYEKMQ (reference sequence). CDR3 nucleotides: TGTGCCAGCAGCCCATCCTGGCTAGCGGGGGGGCTGAACCCCACAGATACGCAGTATTTT. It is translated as CASSPSWLAGGLNPTDTQYF. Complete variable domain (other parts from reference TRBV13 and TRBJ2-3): AAGVIQSPRHLIKEKRETATLKCYPIPRHDTVYWYQQGPGQDPQFLISFYEKMQSDKGSIPDRFSAQQFSDYHSELNMSSLELGDSALYFCASSPSWLAGGLNPTDTQYFGPGTRLTVL.

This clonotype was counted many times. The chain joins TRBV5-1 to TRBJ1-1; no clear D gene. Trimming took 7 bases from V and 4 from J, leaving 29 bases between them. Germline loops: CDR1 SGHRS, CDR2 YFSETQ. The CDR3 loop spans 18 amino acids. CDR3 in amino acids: CASRTREVVMGRGTEAFF. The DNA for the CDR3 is TGCGCCAGCCGGACGAGGGAGGTCGTAATGGGTCGGGGCACTGAAGCTTTCTTT.

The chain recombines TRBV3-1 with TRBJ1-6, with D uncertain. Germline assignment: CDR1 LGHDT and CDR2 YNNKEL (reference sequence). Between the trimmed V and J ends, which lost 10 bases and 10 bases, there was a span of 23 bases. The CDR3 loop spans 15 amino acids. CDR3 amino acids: CATCQNEGGGSPLHF. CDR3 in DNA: TGTGCCACCTGCCAAAACGAAGGAGGAGGCTCACCCCTCCACTTT.

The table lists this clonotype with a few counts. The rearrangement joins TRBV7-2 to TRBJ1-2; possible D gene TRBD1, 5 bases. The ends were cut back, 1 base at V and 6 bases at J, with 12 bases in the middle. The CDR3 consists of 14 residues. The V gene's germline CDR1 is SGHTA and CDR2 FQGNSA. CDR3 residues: CASSLEGLFHGYTF. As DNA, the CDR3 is TGTGCCAGCAGCTTAGAGGGACTGTTTCATGGCTACACCTTC.

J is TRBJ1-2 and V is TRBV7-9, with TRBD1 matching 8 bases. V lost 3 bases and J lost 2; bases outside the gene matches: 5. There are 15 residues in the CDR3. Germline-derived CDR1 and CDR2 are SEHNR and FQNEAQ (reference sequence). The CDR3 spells CASSFGQGHNYGYTF. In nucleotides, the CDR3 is TGTGCCAGCAGCTTCGGACAGGGCCACAACTATGGCTACACCTTC.

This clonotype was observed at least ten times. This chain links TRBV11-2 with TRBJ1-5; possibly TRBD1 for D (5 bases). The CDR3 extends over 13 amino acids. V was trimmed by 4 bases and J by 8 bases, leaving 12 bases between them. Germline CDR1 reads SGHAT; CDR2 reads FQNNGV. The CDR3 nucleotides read TGTGCCAGCAGCTCCGGGACGGGAGAGCCCCAGCATTTT. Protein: CASSSGTGEPQHF.

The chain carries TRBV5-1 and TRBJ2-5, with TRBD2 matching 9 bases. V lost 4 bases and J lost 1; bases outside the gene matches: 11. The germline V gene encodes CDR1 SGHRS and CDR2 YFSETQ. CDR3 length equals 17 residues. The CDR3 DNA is TGCGCCAGCAGCCCTGGTGGGTCTAGCGGGGCCCAAGAGACCCAGTACTTC. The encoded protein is CASSPGGSSGAQETQYF.

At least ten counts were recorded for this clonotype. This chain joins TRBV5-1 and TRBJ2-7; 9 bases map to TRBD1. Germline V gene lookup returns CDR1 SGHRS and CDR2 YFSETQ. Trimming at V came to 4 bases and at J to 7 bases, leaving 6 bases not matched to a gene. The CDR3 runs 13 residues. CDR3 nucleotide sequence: TGCGCCAGCAGCCTTGGGACAGGGTGGGAGCAGTACGTC. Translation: CASSLGTGWEQYV.

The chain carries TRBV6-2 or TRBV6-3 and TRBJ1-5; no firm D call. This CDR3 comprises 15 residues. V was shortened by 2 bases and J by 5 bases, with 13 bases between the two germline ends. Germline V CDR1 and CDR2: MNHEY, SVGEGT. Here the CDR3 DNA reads TGTGCCAGCAGTTACCATTCTGACCTTCATCAGCCCCAGCATTTT. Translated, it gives CASSYHSDLHQPQHF.

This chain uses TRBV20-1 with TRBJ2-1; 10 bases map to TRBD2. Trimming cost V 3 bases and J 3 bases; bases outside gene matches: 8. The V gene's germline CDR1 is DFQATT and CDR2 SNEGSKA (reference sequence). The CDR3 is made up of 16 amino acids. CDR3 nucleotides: TGCAGTGCTAGGCCCCTAGCGGGGGCCGTCTACAATGAGCAGTTCTTC. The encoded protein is CSARPLAGAVYNEQFF.

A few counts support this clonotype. The CDR3 sequence: CASSLAGGSQPQHF. The CDR3 DNA sequence: TGTGCCAGCAGCTTGGCAGGGGGAAGTCAGCCCCAGCATTTT. This chain links TRBV7-9 with TRBJ1-5; 7 bases are shared with TRBD1. V was pared by 3 bases and J by 6 bases, with 5 bases of the junction left unmatched. Germline V lookup: CDR1 SEHNR, CDR2 FQNEAQ (reference sequence). This CDR3 is built from 14 residues.

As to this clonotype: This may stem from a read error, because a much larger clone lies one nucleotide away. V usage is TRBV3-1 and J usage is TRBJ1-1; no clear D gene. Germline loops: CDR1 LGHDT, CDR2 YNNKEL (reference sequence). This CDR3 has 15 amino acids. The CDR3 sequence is CDSSQGGGRNTEAFF. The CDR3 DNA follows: TGTGACAGCAGCCAAGGAGGCGGGAGGAACACTGAAGCTTTCTTT.

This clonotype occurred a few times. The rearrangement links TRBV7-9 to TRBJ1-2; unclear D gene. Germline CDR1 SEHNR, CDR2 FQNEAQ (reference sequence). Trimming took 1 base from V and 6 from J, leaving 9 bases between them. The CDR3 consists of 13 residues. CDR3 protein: CASSLEGGDGYTF. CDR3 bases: TGTGCCAGCAGCTTAGAGGGCGGGGATGGCTACACCTTC. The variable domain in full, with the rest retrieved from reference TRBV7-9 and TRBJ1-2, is DTGVSQNPRHKITKRGQNVTFRCDPISEHNRLYWYRQTLGQGPEFLTYFQNEAQLEKSRLLSDRFSAERPKGSFSTLEIQRTEQGDSAMYLCASSLEGGDGYTFGSGTRLTVV.

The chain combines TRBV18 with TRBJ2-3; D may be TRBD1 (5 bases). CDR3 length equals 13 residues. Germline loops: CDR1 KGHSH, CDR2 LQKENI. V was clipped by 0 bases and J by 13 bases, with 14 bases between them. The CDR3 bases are TGTGCCAGCTCACCACCGAGTGACAGCCTTGAGTATTTT. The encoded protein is CASSPPSDSLEYF. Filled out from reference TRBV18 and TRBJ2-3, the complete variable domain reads NAGVMQNPRHLVRRRGQEARLRCSPMKGHSHVYWYRQLPEEGLKFMVYLQKENIIDESGMPKERFSAEFPKEGPSILRIQQVVRGDSAAYFCASSPPSDSLEYFGPGTRLTVL.

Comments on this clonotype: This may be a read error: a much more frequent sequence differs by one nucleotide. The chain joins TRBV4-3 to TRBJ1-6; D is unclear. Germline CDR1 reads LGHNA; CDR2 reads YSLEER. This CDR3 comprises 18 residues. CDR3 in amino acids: CASGQESVIRSYNSPLHF. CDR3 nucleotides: TGCGCCAGCGGCCAAGAATCAGTGATTCGGTCCTATAATTCACCCCTCCACTTT.

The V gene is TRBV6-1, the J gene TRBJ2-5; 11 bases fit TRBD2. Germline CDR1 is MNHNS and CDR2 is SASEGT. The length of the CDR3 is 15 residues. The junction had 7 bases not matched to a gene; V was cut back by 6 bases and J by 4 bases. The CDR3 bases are TGTGCCAGCAGGACCGGGACTAGCGGTGGAGAGACCCAGTACTTC. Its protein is CASRTGTSGGETQYF.

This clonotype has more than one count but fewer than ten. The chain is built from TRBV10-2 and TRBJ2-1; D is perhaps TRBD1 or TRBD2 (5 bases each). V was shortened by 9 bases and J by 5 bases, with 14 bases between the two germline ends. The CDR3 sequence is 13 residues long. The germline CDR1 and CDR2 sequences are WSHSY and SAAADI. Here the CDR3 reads CARSRDGNNEQFF. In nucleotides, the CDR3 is TGCGCCAGATCCCGGGACGGTAACAATGAGCAGTTCTTC.

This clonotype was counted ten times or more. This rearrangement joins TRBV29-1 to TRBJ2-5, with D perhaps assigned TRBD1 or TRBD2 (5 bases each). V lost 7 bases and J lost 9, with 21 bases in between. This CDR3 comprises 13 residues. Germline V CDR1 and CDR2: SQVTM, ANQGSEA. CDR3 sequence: CSAGTLFVGAQYF. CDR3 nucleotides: TGCAGCGCCGGGACCCTGTTTGTGGGGGCCCAGTACTTC.

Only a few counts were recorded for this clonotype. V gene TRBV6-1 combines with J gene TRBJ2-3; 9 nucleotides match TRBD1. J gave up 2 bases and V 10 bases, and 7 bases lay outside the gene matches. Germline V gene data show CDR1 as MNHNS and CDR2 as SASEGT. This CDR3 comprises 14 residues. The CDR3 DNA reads TGTGCCATGTGGACAGGGGATGCCACAGATACGCAGTATTTT. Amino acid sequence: CAMWTGDATDTQYF.

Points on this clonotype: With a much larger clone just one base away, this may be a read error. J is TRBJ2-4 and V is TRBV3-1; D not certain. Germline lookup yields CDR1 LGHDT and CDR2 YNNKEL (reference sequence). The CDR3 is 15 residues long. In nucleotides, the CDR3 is TGTGCCAGCTGCCAAAGGGCCGGGGCCAAAAACATTCAGTACTTC. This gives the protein CASCQRAGAKNIQYF.

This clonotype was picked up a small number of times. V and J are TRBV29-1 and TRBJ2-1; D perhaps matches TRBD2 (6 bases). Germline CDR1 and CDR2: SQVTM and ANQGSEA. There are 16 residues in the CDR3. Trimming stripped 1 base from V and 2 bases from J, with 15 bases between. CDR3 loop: CSVEGATRDTYNEQFF. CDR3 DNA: TGCAGCGTTGAAGGTGCGACTAGAGATACCTACAATGAGCAGTTCTTC.

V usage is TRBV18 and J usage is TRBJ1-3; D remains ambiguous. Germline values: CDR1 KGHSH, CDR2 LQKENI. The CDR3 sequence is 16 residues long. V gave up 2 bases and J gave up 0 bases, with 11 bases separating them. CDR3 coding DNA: TGTGCCAGCTCACCAAGTACAGCCTTCTCTGGAAACACCATATATTTT. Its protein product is CASSPSTAFSGNTIYF. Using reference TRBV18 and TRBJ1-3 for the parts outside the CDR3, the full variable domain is NAGVMQNPRHLVRRRGQEARLRCSPMKGHSHVYWYRQLPEEGLKFMVYLQKENIIDESGMPKERFSAEFPKEGPSILRIQQVVRGDSAAYFCASSPSTAFSGNTIYFGEGSWLTVV.

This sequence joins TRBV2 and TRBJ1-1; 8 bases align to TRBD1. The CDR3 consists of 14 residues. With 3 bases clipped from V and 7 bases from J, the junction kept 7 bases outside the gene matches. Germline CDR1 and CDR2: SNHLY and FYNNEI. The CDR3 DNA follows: TGTGCCAGCAGTGAGAAGAGGACAGGGCATGAAGCTTTCTTT. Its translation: CASSEKRTGHEAFF.

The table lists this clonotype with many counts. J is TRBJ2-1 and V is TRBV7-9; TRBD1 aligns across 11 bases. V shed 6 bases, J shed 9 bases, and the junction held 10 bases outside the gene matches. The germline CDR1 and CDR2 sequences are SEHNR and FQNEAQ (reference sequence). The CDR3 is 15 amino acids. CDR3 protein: CASRAPGQGAGEQFF. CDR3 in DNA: TGTGCCAGCAGGGCCCCCGGACAGGGGGCTGGTGAGCAGTTCTTC. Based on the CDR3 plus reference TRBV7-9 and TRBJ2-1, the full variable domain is DTGVSQNPRHKITKRGQNVTFRCDPISEHNRLYWYRQTLGQGPEFLTYFQNEAQLEKSRLLSDRFSAERPKGSFSTLEIQRTEQGDSAMYLCASRAPGQGAGEQFFGPGTRLTVL.

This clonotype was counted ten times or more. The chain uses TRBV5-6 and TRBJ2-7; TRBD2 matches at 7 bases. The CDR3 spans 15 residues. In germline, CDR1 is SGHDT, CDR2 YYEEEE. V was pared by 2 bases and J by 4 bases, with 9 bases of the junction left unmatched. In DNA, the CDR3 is TGTGCCAGCAGCTTTCTCACCCGGGGGGAGTACGAGCAGTACTTC. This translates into CASSFLTRGEYEQYF.

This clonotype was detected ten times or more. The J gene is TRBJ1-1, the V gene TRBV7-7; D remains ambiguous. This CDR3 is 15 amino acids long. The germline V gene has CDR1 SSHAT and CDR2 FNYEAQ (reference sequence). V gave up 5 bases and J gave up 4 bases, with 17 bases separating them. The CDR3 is CASSDCPPPRTEAFF. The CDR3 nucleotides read TGTGCCAGCAGCGACTGTCCGCCCCCTCGCACTGAAGCTTTCTTT.

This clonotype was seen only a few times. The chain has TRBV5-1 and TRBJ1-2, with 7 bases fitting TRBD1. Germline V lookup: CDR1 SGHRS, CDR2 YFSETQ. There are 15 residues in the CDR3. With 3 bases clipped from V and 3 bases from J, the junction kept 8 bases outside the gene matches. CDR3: CASSYRDSEDYGYTF. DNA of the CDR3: TGCGCCAGCAGCTACCGGGACAGCGAGGACTATGGCTACACCTTC.

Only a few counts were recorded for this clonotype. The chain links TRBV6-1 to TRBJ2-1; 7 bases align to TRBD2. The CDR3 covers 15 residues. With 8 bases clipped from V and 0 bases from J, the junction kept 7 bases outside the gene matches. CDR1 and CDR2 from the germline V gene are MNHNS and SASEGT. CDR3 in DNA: TGTGCCAGCGCGGGAGCTTTCAGCTCCTACAATGAGCAGTTCTTC. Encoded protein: CASAGAFSSYNEQFF.

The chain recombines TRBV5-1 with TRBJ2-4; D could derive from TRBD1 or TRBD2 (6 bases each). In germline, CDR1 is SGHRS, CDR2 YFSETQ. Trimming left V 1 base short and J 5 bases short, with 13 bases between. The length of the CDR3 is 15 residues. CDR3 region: CASSLFGGRQNIQYF. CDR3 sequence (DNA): TGCGCCAGCAGCTTGTTCGGGGGCCGACAAAACATTCAGTACTTC.

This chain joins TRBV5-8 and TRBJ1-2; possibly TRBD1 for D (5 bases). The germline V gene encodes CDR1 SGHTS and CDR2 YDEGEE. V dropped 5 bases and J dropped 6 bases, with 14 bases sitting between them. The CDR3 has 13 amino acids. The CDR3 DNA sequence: TGTGCCAGCAGATTTACAGGTTCCGATGGCTACACCTTC. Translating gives CASRFTGSDGYTF.